Here is one TCR beta chain with its context. Its antigen is undetermined. PCR primers comprised 60 Vbeta and 13 Jbeta primers. TCRdb keeps only in-frame clones here, not all; method: immunoSEQ multiplex PCR. This listing includes about 160,000 clones. This specimen comes from a study of cytomegalovirus exposure and HLA in healthy donors. Study observations and caveats: A later analysis showed that HLA-associated TCR beta chains had undergone more clonal expansion than equally common others. A later analysis linked a missense DCLRE1C variant to TCR beta V- and J-gene trimming.

This CDR3 has 15 residues. Germline assignment: CDR1 MNHNS and CDR2 SASEGT. Trimming pared 6 bases from V and 0 bases from J, leaving 12 bases between. The clonotype comes from a woman aged 45-65 years in good health and CMV-seronegative. The sample was PBMCs. The J gene is TRBJ2-1, the V gene TRBV6-1, with D maybe TRBD2 (6 bases). The CDR3: CASRPGLSSYNEQFF. CDR3 in DNA: TGTGCCAGCAGACCGGGACTGAGCTCCTACAATGAGCAGTTCTTC.